The sequence of this T cell receptor (beta chain) was determined in a study of early T cells in non-severe SARS-CoV-2 infection (dated by TCRdb to about 2021). Some background on the complete study: Because TCR sequencing was done on bulk RNA from unsorted whole blood, the alpha and beta chains could not be paired. Overall results and qualifications from the work: VDJdb matching was skewed toward anti-spike CD8 responses and likely underestimated virus-specific expansions by missing private and CD4 specificities.

Library construction relied on 5' RACE. For sequencing, a NextSeq 500 was employed. To correct for sequencing error and PCR bias, the TCR library protocol tagged individual cDNA molecules with unique molecular identifiers. Both TCR alpha and beta chains were sequenced, and tight co-correlation was observed between alpha and beta sequence abundances in each sample. In the original analysis: Decombinator V4 was used to perform V gene, J gene and CDR3 annotation of TCR sequences. TCRs were defined as expanded if a significant change between any two time points was detected under a Poisson model with p below 0.0001. TCR abundances were normalised to the total number of TCRs sequenced in each sample and reported as counts per million. TRAV1-2 paired with TRAJ12, TRAJ20 or TRAJ33 defined MAIT TCRs, while TRAV10 paired with TRAJ18 defined iNKT TCRs. VDJdb, accessed 1 November 2021, was searched for CMV, EBV and SARS-CoV-2 annotated TCRs, excluding TCRs annotated for multiple antigens. TCRdb ran its own pipeline on the public reads, namely fastp trimming at Q25 and MiXCR clone calling, and kept in-frame beta chains. One record per CDR3 amino acid sequence lists the most common genes and DNA. The V and J calls follow TCRdb's processing rather than the paper's. The sample profile shows roughly 83,000 distinct CDR3 sequences; about 10% of them were found once. The top ten clones comprise over 7.5% of the sample.

On this clonotype itself: No cognate antigen has been identified for it. No base qualities exist here, and no much larger clone lies one base off it.

A case-control design nested within a healthcare worker cohort in London, UK, was used, with weekly nasopharyngeal swab PCR tests and blood sampling performed. Healthcare workers were enrolled in the week of the UK lockdown, from 23 to 31 March 2020, and were followed every week for up to roughly 15 weeks. The CDR3 holds 13 amino acids from the cysteine to the phenylalanine. Left in the record is the CDR3 DNA by itself, 39 bases read in frame from the first base. The junction shows trimming of 6 bases on V and 15 bases on J, plus 21 bases between the germline ends. Looking up the germline V gene (reference sequence) yields CDR1 LNHDA and CDR2 SQIVND.

This TCR derives from an adult who was a healthcare worker with PCR-confirmed SARS-CoV-2 infection or an uninfected control (not recorded which). The chain was built from TRBV19 and TRBJ2-1; the D region possibly corresponds to TRBD2 (6 bases align). Sequencing was performed on whole blood, taken at baseline. CDR3 protein: CASRLSWEAPPFF. The DNA sequence reads TGTGCCAGTAGGTTGAGCTGGGAGGCCCCCCCGTTCTTC.